The present TCR beta chain was sequenced within a study of shared clonotypes between healthy human individuals. At deep level, the assay was performed. In replicate PCRs of sorted subsets, about 220 ng DNA, approximately 28,000 T cell genomes, was used. Here immunoSEQ multiplex PCR was the method, and the copy in TCRdb shows in-frame clones only, minus some. The sample yields 2 million to 2.5 million clones, 90% to 96% seen once. As regards this clone: Its matching antigen is unknown.

The CDR3 totals 16 residues. CDR1 SGHRS and CDR2 YFSETQ come from the germline V gene. The V end lost 4 bases, the J end lost 0 bases, and 14 bases lay between the germline ends. A split of CD4+ cells into CD45RA+ naive and CD45RA-negative memory subsets was performed. Study conclusions and caveats: Unshared clonotypes carried lower generation probabilities than those common to all four donors.

Sequencing was done on a sample of naive CD4+ T cells sorted from blood. Subset described: CD45RA+ positively selected. The sequence derives from a young man in good health. This rearrangement joins TRBV5-1 to TRBJ2-4; D may match TRBD1 or TRBD2 (6 bases each). The CDR3 spells CASSPGGQGAKNIQYF. In DNA form, the CDR3 reads TGCGCCAGCAGCCCTGGGGGGCAGGGAGCCAAAAACATTCAGTACTTC.